This T cell receptor beta chain is drawn from a study of T cell changes during pregnancy in multiple sclerosis. CDR3 size: 15 residues. The germline V and J ends were trimmed by 6 bases and 2 bases, with 16 bases remaining between them. Germline V lookup: CDR1 MNHNS, CDR2 SASEGT. Some clones are missing from TCRdb's copy, which holds only in-frame ones; the method was immunoSEQ multiplex PCR. Of 30,000 to 35,000 clones listed, around nine tenths are singletons. The sample was CD8+ T cells from peripheral blood mononuclear cells, taken in the third trimester of pregnancy. The gene calls are TRBV6-1 and TRBJ2-5; D might be TRBD2 (6 bases). The sequence was obtained from a female donor with multiple sclerosis, enrolled in a pregnancy study. In DNA, the CDR3 is TGTGCCAGCAGGCGCTCTAGCGCATTACAAGAGACCCAGTACTTC. Translating it yields CASRRSSALQETQYF.